Listed below are T cell receptor beta chains from one sample, sequenced in a study of T cells in Graves' hyperthyroidism and ophthalmopathy. TCRdb itself ran the multiplex PCR reads through MiXCR, one entry per CDR3 protein. The sample lists hundreds of thousands of distinct CDR3 sequences; 14% were seen once. The sequenced material came from blood. All receptors derive from a woman between 25 and 40 years old with Graves' hyperthyroidism that later progressed to Graves' ophthalmopathy. Both conserved end residues are trimmed from each CDR3.

J gene: TRBJ1-1
CDR3 length: 12
V gene: TRBV27
CDR3 protein: VSSLQYMNTEAF

J gene: TRBJ1-1
CDR3 length: 11
V gene: TRBV10-3
CDR3 protein: AISESGGNSAF

J gene: TRBJ2-5
CDR3 length: 12
V gene: TRBV18
CDR3 protein: ASSPPRQQATQY

J gene: TRBJ2-3
CDR3 length: 13
V gene: TRBV5-6
CDR3 protein: ASSFPSRGGDTQY

J gene: TRBJ2-1
CDR3 length: 10
V gene: TRBV2
CDR3 protein: ASSGTNNEQF

J gene: TRBJ2-1
CDR3 length: 10
V gene: TRBV7-9
CDR3 protein: ASSPRWGEQF

J gene: TRBJ1-1
CDR3 length: 14
V gene: TRBV5-1
CDR3 protein: ASSRVTRTEGTEAF

J gene: TRBJ2-3
CDR3 length: 12
V gene: TRBV20-1
CDR3 protein: SAPLGAGTDTQY

J gene: TRBJ2-2
CDR3 length: 11
V gene: TRBV27
CDR3 protein: ASSPSGAGELF

J gene: TRBJ1-5
CDR3 length: 16
V gene: TRBV6-1
CDR3 protein: ASRLRDRGRERNQPQH

J gene: TRBJ2-1
CDR3 length: 16
V gene: TRBV19
CDR3 protein: ASSSDAGQGSSYNEQL

J gene: TRBJ2-1
CDR3 length: 14
V gene: TRBV20-1
CDR3 protein: SARNRMASRYNEQF

J gene: TRBJ2-1
CDR3 length: 12
V gene: TRBV2
CDR3 protein: ASSAMSSYNEQF

J gene: TRBJ1-5
CDR3 length: 10
V gene: TRBV28
CDR3 protein: ASSLLGQLQH

J gene: TRBJ2-3
CDR3 length: 14
V gene: TRBV28
CDR3 protein: ATKIGTSGSTDTQY

J gene: TRBJ2-3
CDR3 length: 10
V gene: TRBV29-1
CDR3 protein: SVSLNGDTQY

J gene: TRBJ2-1
CDR3 length: 15
V gene: TRBV24-1
CDR3 protein: ATSDATSWGPYNEQF

J gene: TRBJ2-7
CDR3 length: 15
V gene: TRBV4-1
CDR3 protein: ACSQEVQASGSYEQY

J gene: TRBJ2-3
CDR3 length: 13
V gene: TRBV5-1
CDR3 protein: ASSLAPERADTQY

J gene: TRBJ2-2
CDR3 length: 13
V gene: TRBV5-1
CDR3 protein: ASSSGDTYTGELF

J gene: TRBJ2-5
CDR3 length: 12
V gene: TRBV18
CDR3 protein: ASSPSFAGETQY

J gene: TRBJ2-5
CDR3 length: 13
V gene: TRBV7-9
CDR3 protein: ASSLGQGLQETQY

J gene: TRBJ1-4
CDR3 length: 11
V gene: TRBV12-3/TRBV12-4
CDR3 protein: ASGGQLNEKLF

J gene: TRBJ2-7
CDR3 length: 11
V gene: TRBV5-1
CDR3 protein: ASSPGTFYEQY

J gene: TRBJ2-2
CDR3 length: 14
V gene: TRBV19
CDR3 protein: ASSNLAGGPFGELF

J gene: TRBJ2-7
CDR3 length: 12
V gene: TRBV20-1
CDR3 protein: SARAGVGPYEQY

J gene: TRBJ1-2
CDR3 length: 12
V gene: TRBV7-3
CDR3 protein: ASSPSGQGYGYT

J gene: TRBJ1-2
CDR3 length: 12
V gene: TRBV6-2/TRBV6-3
CDR3 protein: ASTNEGTFYGYT

J gene: TRBJ2-1
CDR3 length: 9
V gene: TRBV29-1
CDR3 protein: SAVGGREQF

J gene: TRBJ1-4
CDR3 length: 14
V gene: TRBV11-2
CDR3 protein: ASSPISGTDNEKLF

J gene: TRBJ2-3
CDR3 length: 14
V gene: TRBV12-3/TRBV12-4
CDR3 protein: ASSRVAGTVSDTQY

J gene: TRBJ2-7
CDR3 length: 11
V gene: TRBV30
CDR3 protein: AWSDDTSYEQY

J gene: TRBJ1-1
CDR3 length: 11
V gene: TRBV20-1
CDR3 protein: SAPGQGPTEAF

J gene: TRBJ2-7
CDR3 length: 13
V gene: TRBV7-8
CDR3 protein: ASSGRGYGTYEQY

J gene: TRBJ2-5
CDR3 length: 12
V gene: TRBV7-9
CDR3 protein: ASSVGQGRETQY

J gene: TRBJ2-1
CDR3 length: 12
V gene: TRBV4-3
CDR3 protein: ASSQGSGYNEQF

J gene: TRBJ2-7
CDR3 length: 9
V gene: TRBV28
CDR3 protein: ASSLIYEQY

J gene: TRBJ1-6
CDR3 length: 14
V gene: TRBV7-3
CDR3 protein: ASSLTPAGNNSPLH

J gene: TRBJ2-7
CDR3 length: 9
V gene: TRBV29-1
CDR3 protein: SVAGGSEQY